These 9 T cell receptor beta chains were all obtained from the same sample, sequenced in a study of control samples from healthy donors and cancer patients. The assay was immunoSEQ multiplex PCR, and TCRdb's table has in-frame clones only and misses some. The top ten hold 5.5% of the sample, which has around 80,000 clones, around nine tenths seen once. Sequencing was carried out using blood. Every receptor here comes from a middle-aged man in good health.

The chain has TRBV10-1 and TRBJ1-1; D unclear. This CDR3 has 12 residues. Looked up from germline, CDR1 is WNHNN and CDR2 is SYGVQD (reference sequence). Trimming removed 2 bases from V and 7 bases from J, with 8 bases in between. CDR3 region: CASSEERNEAFF. The CDR3 nucleotides read TGCGCCAGCAGTGAGGAACGGAATGAAGCTTTCTTT.

The chain combines TRBV5-4 with TRBJ2-5; D is ambiguous. Trimming shortened V by 2 bases and J by 3 bases, and 11 bases separated the two germline ends. This CDR3 region has 14 residues. Germline V gene data show CDR1 as SGHNT and CDR2 as YYREEE (reference sequence). The CDR3 is CASSLRQTKETQYF. The CDR3 DNA sequence: TGTGCCAGCAGCTTAAGACAAACTAAAGAGACCCAGTACTTC.

The chain has TRBV5-8 and TRBJ2-1; D is undetermined. This CDR3 is built from 14 residues. V lost 6 bases and J 5 bases, leaving 15 bases between the germline ends. Germline V gives CDR1 SGHTS, CDR2 YDEGEE. CDR3 bases: TGTGCCAGCACCCGGTCTTCCGTGAACAATGAGCAGTTCTTC. This gives the protein CASTRSSVNNEQFF.

The CDR3 DNA reads as TGCGCCAGCAGCTTGGACAGCAGTAACTATGGCTACACCTTC. This gives the protein CASSLDSSNYGYTF. The chain has TRBV5-1 and TRBJ1-2, with D hard to call. This CDR3 contains 14 residues. With 0 bases removed from V and 1 base from J, the gap between germline ends came to 7 bases. CDR1 and CDR2 from the germline V gene are SGHRS and YFSETQ.

The V call is TRBV11-3, the J call TRBJ2-5, with D possibly TRBD2 on 5 matching bases. With 5 bases removed from V and 1 base from J, the gap between germline ends came to 14 bases. Per the germline V gene, CDR1 is SGHNT and CDR2 is YENEEA. CDR3 length equals 15 residues. CDR3 amino acids: CASSPPRGSQETQYF. Written as DNA, the CDR3 is TGTGCCAGCAGCCCCCCCCGGGGAAGCCAAGAGACCCAGTACTTC.

The chain recombines TRBV10-3 with TRBJ2-3, with a tentative D call TRBD2 (7 bases). V dropped 3 bases and J dropped 1 base, with 11 bases sitting between them. The CDR3 is made up of 15 amino acids. Germline loops: CDR1 ENHRY, CDR2 SYGVKD. CDR3 in amino acids: CAISEGGGGTDTQYF. CDR3 nucleotides: TGTGCCATCAGTGAAGGGGGGGGTGGCACAGATACGCAGTATTTT.

This clone was observed at least ten times. The rearrangement joins TRBV5-5 to TRBJ1-1; 7 bases line up with TRBD1. The germline gives CDR1 SGHKS, CDR2 YYEKEE (reference sequence). This CDR3 region has 13 residues. Unmatched junction bases numbered 3, after V lost 6 bases and J lost 1 base. The CDR3: CASKQGPNTEAFF. CDR3 DNA sequence: TGTGCCAGCAAACAGGGGCCGAACACTGAAGCTTTCTTT.

The rearrangement uses TRBV19 and TRBJ1-5, with D unclear. The germline V and J ends were trimmed by 5 bases and 3 bases, with 8 bases remaining between them. Germline CDR1 and CDR2: LNHDA and SQIVND (reference sequence). The CDR3 contains 13 residues. The CDR3 protein is CASSLQFNQPQHF. CDR3 DNA: TGTGCCAGTAGTTTACAGTTCAATCAGCCCCAGCATTTT.

The rearrangement uses TRBV27 and TRBJ1-3, with D uncertain. This CDR3 contains 14 residues. Per the germline V gene, CDR1 is MNHEY and CDR2 is SMNVEV (reference sequence). Trimming took 2 bases from V and 4 from J, leaving 9 bases between them. The CDR3 DNA is TGTGCCAGCAGTTTAGACTCGAGAGGAAACACCATATATTTT. It codes for CASSLDSRGNTIYF.